The 28 T cell receptor beta chains in this list originate from one sample, sequenced in a study of blood T cell repertoires in COVID-19. Generated by immunoSEQ multiplex PCR, the TCRdb table keeps only in-frame clones and is missing some. The sample has a few hundred thousand clones, about 87% seen once. The sequenced sample was peripheral blood. All receptors come from a man between 65 and 85 years old with acute or convalescent COVID-19.

This chain connects TRBV2 to TRBJ1-2, with a possible D match to TRBD1 (6 bases). The CDR3 runs 16 residues. V was trimmed by 6 bases and J by 4 bases, leaving 21 bases between them. CDR1 is SNHLY, CDR2 FYNNEI, per germline. In DNA, the CDR3 is TGTGCCAGCAGCTCCGGGACAACACGAAGCAGCTATGGCTACACCTTC. Amino acids: CASSSGTTRSSYGYTF.

The gene calls are TRBV6-5 and TRBJ2-1, with D hard to call. This CDR3 is built from 14 residues. V was cut by 8 bases and J by 5 bases, with 16 bases left in between. Germline CDR1 MNHEY, CDR2 SVGAGI. The CDR3 DNA sequence: TGTGCCAGCTACTTTGGGCCGGTCAACAATGAGCAGTTCTTC. Translation gives CASYFGPVNNEQFF.

This clone was recorded once. The chain joins TRBV6-1 to TRBJ1-4; a weak D match, TRBD1 (5 bases). The ends were cut back, 4 bases at V and 0 bases at J, with 15 bases in the middle. The V gene's germline CDR1 is MNHNS and CDR2 SASEGT. This CDR3 contains 17 residues. This CDR3 reads CASSALGAAATNEKLFF. DNA of the CDR3: TGTGCCAGCAGTGCACTTGGGGCAGCCGCAACTAATGAAAAACTGTTTTTT.

The rearrangement joins TRBV4-2 to TRBJ2-7; TRBD2 agrees at 8 bases. The V gene end was trimmed by 0 bases and the J gene end by 13 bases; junction bases not matched to a gene: 8. CDR1 is LGHNA and CDR2 is YNFKEQ in the germline V gene. The CDR3 totals 13 residues. This CDR3 is CASSQDRGLDYYF. CDR3 in DNA: TGTGCCAGCAGCCAAGATCGGGGACTAGACTACTACTTC.

The chain couples TRBV19 to TRBJ2-1; 8 bases fit TRBD1. Germline V gene lookup returns CDR1 LNHDA and CDR2 SQIVND (reference sequence). The CDR3 has 18 amino acids. V gave up 3 bases and J gave up 0 bases; unmatched junction bases: 10. The CDR3 sequence is CASSISFRTGSSYNEQFF. DNA for the CDR3: TGTGCCAGTAGTATTTCTTTCCGGACAGGGAGCTCCTACAATGAGCAGTTCTTC.

This sequence joins TRBV6-5 and TRBJ1-5, with 7 bases identical to TRBD1. Germline CDR1 MNHEY, CDR2 SVGAGI. The V and J ends lost 4 bases and 1 base, in that order; junction bases with no gene match: 4. This CDR3 comprises 15 residues. CDR3 sequence (DNA): TGTGCCAGCAGTTCCGCAGGGGGAAGCAATCAGCCCCAGCATTTT. Its protein product is CASSSAGGSNQPQHF.

CDR3 amino acids: CASSLNQLNTGELFF. In DNA form, the CDR3 reads TGTGCCAGCAGCTTAAATCAACTGAACACCGGGGAGCTGTTTTTT. The chain is built from TRBV7-6 and TRBJ2-2; D remains unclear. Germline CDR1 SGHVS, CDR2 FNYEAQ. The CDR3 is 15 residues long. V lost 2 bases, J lost 1 base, and 8 bases lay in between.

The chain has TRBV6-5 and TRBJ2-3; D perhaps matches TRBD1 (6 bases). Trimming removed 7 bases at V and 0 bases at J, with 14 bases between. The CDR3 totals 15 residues. Germline V gene lookup returns CDR1 MNHEY and CDR2 SVGAGI. The CDR3, as DNA: TGTGCCAGCACCCCCCAGGGGCAGAGCACAGATACGCAGTATTTT. Translating it yields CASTPQGQSTDTQYF.

The CDR3, as DNA: TGCGCCAGCAGCTCCACGGGAGGGAGCGACAATGAGCAGTTCTTC. Translated: CASSSTGGSDNEQFF. The chain is built from TRBV5-1 and TRBJ2-1; 8 positions match TRBD2. Trimming removed 3 bases from V and 5 bases from J; junction bases left unmatched: 7. Germline V gene sequence: CDR1 SGHRS, CDR2 YFSETQ. The CDR3 is made up of 15 amino acids.

V gene TRBV28 combines with J gene TRBJ1-5; 9 bases line up with TRBD1. This CDR3 has 17 amino acids. Germline V gene sequence: CDR1 MDHEN, CDR2 SYDVKM. Trimming at V came to 6 bases and at J to 3 bases, leaving 12 bases not matched to a gene. The CDR3: CASSPIPGTGNNQPQHF. CDR3 nucleotide sequence: TGTGCCAGCAGCCCTATTCCCGGGACAGGGAACAATCAGCCCCAGCATTTT.

This clone has a handful of counts. The chain recombines TRBV11-1 with TRBJ2-2; perhaps TRBD2 as D (5 bases). Per the germline V gene, CDR1 is SGHAT and CDR2 is FQDESV (reference sequence). CDR3 length equals 14 residues. V was shortened by 10 bases and J by 0 bases, with 12 bases between the two germline ends. The CDR3 bases are TGTGCCACCGAGCGGACTTCGAACACCGGGGAGCTGTTTTTT. This gives the protein CATERTSNTGELFF.

This chain connects TRBV28 to TRBJ1-4; no clear D. The CDR3 is made up of 15 amino acids. Germline V gene lookup returns CDR1 MDHEN and CDR2 SYDVKM. V was pared by 6 bases and J by 8 bases, with 19 bases between. The CDR3 sequence: CASRVGSGNQEKLFF. Here the CDR3 DNA reads TGTGCCAGCAGGGTGGGATCGGGGAACCAAGAAAAACTGTTTTTT.

V gene TRBV4-1 combines with J gene TRBJ2-7; TRBD2 agrees at 12 bases. CDR1 MGHRA and CDR2 YSYEKL come from the germline V gene. V shed 1 base and J 2 bases; nucleotides not matched to a gene: 9. This CDR3 region has 18 residues. The CDR3 sequence: CASSQVLAGGPRAYEQYF. The CDR3 DNA reads TGCGCCAGCAGCCAAGTTCTAGCGGGAGGGCCGCGGGCCTACGAGCAGTACTTC.

This rearrangement joins TRBV3-1 (or the pseudogene TRBV3-2) to TRBJ2-2; 7 bases agree with TRBD1. There are 16 residues in the CDR3. V lost 4 bases to trimming and J lost 2 bases; unmatched junction nucleotides: 7. Germline values: CDR1 LGHDT, CDR2 YNNKEL (reference sequence). This chain's CDR3 is CASSRTGALNTGELFF. DNA of the CDR3: TGTGCCAGCAGCCGGACAGGAGCCCTTAACACCGGGGAGCTGTTTTTT.

The chain is built from TRBV19 and TRBJ2-6; 8 nucleotides match TRBD1. The V and J ends lost 2 bases and 4 bases, in that order; junction bases with no gene match: 7. This CDR3 contains 17 residues. Germline values: CDR1 LNHDA, CDR2 SQIVND (reference sequence). DNA for the CDR3: TGTGCCAGTAGTATACCCCAGGGGGCGCGCGGGGCCAACGTCCTGACTTTC. It is translated as CASSIPQGARGANVLTF.

The chain combines TRBV5-1 with TRBJ2-3; TRBD2 agrees at 13 bases. Germline-derived CDR1 and CDR2 are SGHRS and YFSETQ. CDR3 length equals 16 residues. V lost 4 bases, J lost 7 bases, and 9 bases stayed unmatched. CDR3 sequence reads: CASSPGGLAGLYTQYF. The DNA for the CDR3 is TGCGCCAGCAGCCCCGGGGGACTAGCGGGACTGTATACGCAGTATTTT.

This chain joins TRBV11-1 and TRBJ2-1, with TRBD2 as a possible D gene (5 bases). There are 14 residues in the CDR3. Germline V gene lookup returns CDR1 SGHAT and CDR2 FQDESV (reference sequence). V lost 5 bases and J lost 7, with 15 bases in between. The CDR3 DNA is TGTGCCAGCAGCCCTGGTTCGGGGTGGAATGAGCAGTTCTTC. Protein: CASSPGSGWNEQFF.

A single count supports this clone. The CDR3 loop is CASSLVQGVETQYF. CDR3 DNA sequence: TGCGCCAGCAGCTTGGTGCAGGGTGTAGAGACCCAGTACTTC. The chain combines TRBV5-1 with TRBJ2-5; tentative D call: TRBD1 (5 bases). V lost 0 bases and J 4 bases, leaving 10 bases between the germline ends. CDR3 length equals 14 residues. Germline V gene data show CDR1 as SGHRS and CDR2 as YFSETQ.

The rearrangement joins TRBV11-2 to TRBJ2-5; 9 nucleotides align to TRBD2. Per germline, CDR1 SGHAT and CDR2 FQNNGV. This CDR3 has 18 amino acids. Germline trimming cut 0 bases from V and 4 bases from J; bases unmatched to any gene: 12. This CDR3 reads CASSLEGREGNEVETQYF. In DNA form, the CDR3 reads TGTGCCAGCAGCTTAGAAGGGCGGGAGGGCAATGAGGTAGAGACCCAGTACTTC.

This chain uses TRBV6-1 with TRBJ1-6; the D gene is possibly TRBD1 (6 bases). V was shortened by 2 bases and J by 9 bases, with 17 bases between the two germline ends. In germline, CDR1 is MNHNS, CDR2 SASEGT. The CDR3 covers 16 residues. DNA for the CDR3: TGTGCCAGCAGTGAATCTTACCAGGGGAGGGGTTCACCCCTCCACTTT. Translation: CASSESYQGRGSPLHF.

The chain joins TRBV6-6 to TRBJ1-5; 9 bases line up with TRBD1. Looked up from germline, CDR1 is MNHNY and CDR2 is SVGAGI (reference sequence). Trimming took 8 bases from V and 4 from J; bases not matched to a gene: 6. This CDR3 is built from 14 residues. This CDR3 reads CASGRDRANQPQHF. DNA for the CDR3: TGTGCCAGCGGACGGGACAGGGCGAATCAGCCCCAGCATTTT.

The V gene is TRBV7-9, the J gene TRBJ2-1, with D possibly matching TRBD1 (6 bases). Trimming removed 5 bases from V and 0 bases from J, with 8 bases in between. This CDR3 has 14 amino acids. In germline, CDR1 is SEHNR, CDR2 FQNEAQ (reference sequence). CDR3 DNA: TGTGCCAGCAGCGGACAGTACTCCTACAATGAGCAGTTCTTC. Its protein product is CASSGQYSYNEQFF.

The CDR3 region has the DNA TGTGCCAGCAGCTTAGGTCAGCGGGGCTCCCTGAAGACCCAGTACTTC. Translated, it gives CASSLGQRGSLKTQYF. The chain joins TRBV7-9 to TRBJ2-5; TRBD2 aligns across 7 bases. This CDR3 contains 16 residues. J gave up 6 bases and V 1 base, and 11 bases lay outside the gene matches. In germline, CDR1 is SEHNR, CDR2 FQNEAQ (reference sequence).

The rearrangement uses TRBV5-8 and TRBJ1-1; maybe TRBD1 (5 bases). The CDR3 has 15 amino acids. Germline V gene sequence: CDR1 SGHTS, CDR2 YDEGEE. V was shortened by 5 bases and J by 1 base, with 15 bases between the two germline ends. The CDR3 DNA reads as TGTGCCAGCAGTTGGGCGGGACTCGGGAACACTGAAGCTTTCTTT. Translation: CASSWAGLGNTEAFF.

The CDR3 nucleotides read TGTGCCAGCAGCCCCGAGTTTGCGACAGGGTTCTACGAGCAGTACTTC. Its translation: CASSPEFATGFYEQYF. The V gene is TRBV7-9, the J gene TRBJ2-7, with 7 bases fitting TRBD1. V dropped 5 bases and J dropped 3; count of bases not matched to a gene: 13. Germline CDR1 and CDR2: SEHNR and FQNEAQ (reference sequence). The CDR3 totals 16 residues.

The genes are TRBV19 and TRBJ2-3, with 9 bases identical to TRBD2. The CDR3 is 16 amino acids. Trimming removed 6 bases from V and 4 bases from J; junction bases left unmatched: 11. The germline V gene encodes CDR1 LNHDA and CDR2 SQIVND (reference sequence). The CDR3 DNA sequence: TGTGCCAGTAGGCCCCCCGGGACTAGCCTTGCAGATACGCAGTATTTT. Its protein is CASRPPGTSLADTQYF.

The chain uses TRBV3-1 (or the pseudogene TRBV3-2) and TRBJ2-7; TRBD1 might be the D (6 bases). V was clipped by 1 base and J by 6 bases, with 7 bases between them. CDR3 size: 12 residues. Germline V gene sequence: CDR1 LGHDT, CDR2 YNNKEL (reference sequence). The CDR3 sequence: CASSQVGGEQYF. CDR3 nucleotides: TGTGCCAGCAGCCAAGTAGGGGGCGAGCAGTACTTC.

The chain carries TRBV20-1 and TRBJ1-1; D ambiguous. The CDR3 extends over 10 amino acids. Germline CDR1 is DFQATT and CDR2 is SNEGSKA (reference sequence). Trimming cost V 6 bases and J 11 bases, with 13 bases left between them. The CDR3 DNA reads TGCAGTGCGCCGACATTTATGGCTTTCTTT. The encoded protein is CSAPTFMAFF.